This TCR beta chain was recorded in a study of molecular identifiers for immune sequencing clone quantification. Regarding the study as a whole: Highly expanded clone sizes could be underestimated through barcode sharing by identical TCR molecules.

This clonotype was detected a few times. Its antigen is unknown. TCRdb re-called the PCR reads with MiXCR, one entry per CDR3 protein. The sample has about 640,000 distinct CDR3 sequences, around 20% seen once. The V gene's germline CDR1 is MNHNS and CDR2 SASEGT. V dropped 2 bases and J dropped 4; count of bases not matched to a gene: 7. The CDR3 is 16 amino acids. The clonotype comes from a human donor in good health. Some libraries in this study had Jurkat cell RNA spiked in. Sequences were obtained from naive CD8+ T cells from blood, with Jurkat cell RNA spiked in. Subset here: FACS-sorted CD8+CD4-CCR7+CD45RA+ naive T cells. The chain joins TRBV6-1 to TRBJ2-7, with 11 positions matching TRBD1. CDR3 sequence reads: CASSEIGQGALYEQYF. CDR3 in DNA: TGTGCCAGCAGTGAAATTGGACAGGGGGCTCTTTACGAGCAGTACTTC.